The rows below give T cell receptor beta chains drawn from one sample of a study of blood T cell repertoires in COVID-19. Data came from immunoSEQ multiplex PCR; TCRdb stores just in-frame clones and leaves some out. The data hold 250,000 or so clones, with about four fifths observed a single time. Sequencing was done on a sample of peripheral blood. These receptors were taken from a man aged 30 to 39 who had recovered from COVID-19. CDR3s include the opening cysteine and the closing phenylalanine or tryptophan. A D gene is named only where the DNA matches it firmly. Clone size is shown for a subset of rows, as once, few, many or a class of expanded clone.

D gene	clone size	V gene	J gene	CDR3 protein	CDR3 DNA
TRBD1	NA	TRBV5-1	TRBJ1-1	CASTRDRGPEAFF	TGCGCCAGCACTCGGGACAGGGGGCCTGAAGCTTTCTTT
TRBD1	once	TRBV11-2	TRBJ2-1	CASSSRTGAAFF	TGTGCCAGCAGCTCCAGGACAGGGGCGGCGTTCTTC
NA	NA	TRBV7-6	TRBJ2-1	CASSLGGHEQFF	TGTGCCAGCAGCCTAGGGGGGCATGAGCAGTTCTTC
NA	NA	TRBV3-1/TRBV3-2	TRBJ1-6	CASSQAPGNERYSPLHF	TGTGCCAGCAGCCAAGCCCCCGGGAACGAACGGTATTCACCCCTCCACTTT
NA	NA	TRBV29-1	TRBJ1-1	CSVELTEMNTEAFF	TGCAGCGTTGAGTTGACAGAAATGAACACTGAAGCTTTCTTT
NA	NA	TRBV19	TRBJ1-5	CASNTVGAPGPQHF	TGTGCCAGTAATACTGTGGGGGCCCCTGGACCCCAGCATTTT
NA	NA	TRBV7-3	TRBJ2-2	CASSLQGNTGELFF	TGTGCCAGCAGCTTGCAGGGAAACACCGGGGAGCTGTTTTTT
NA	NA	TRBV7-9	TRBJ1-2	CASSATVNYGYTF	TGTGCCAGCAGCGCGACAGTTAACTATGGCTACACCTTC
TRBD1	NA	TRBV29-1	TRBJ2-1	CSGAGDRDYNEQFF	TGCAGCGGTGCAGGGGACAGGGACTACAATGAGCAGTTCTTC
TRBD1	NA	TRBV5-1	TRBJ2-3	CASSSQGAPSYF	TGCGCCAGCAGTTCACAGGGGGCCCCCTCGTATTTT
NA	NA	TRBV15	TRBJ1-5	CATSRDHSNSNQPQHF	TGTGCCACCAGCAGAGACCACAGTAATAGCAATCAGCCCCAGCATTTT
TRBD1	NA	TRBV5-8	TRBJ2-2	CASSSGQRTGELFF	TGTGCCAGCAGCTCGGGACAGCGGACCGGGGAGCTGTTTTTT
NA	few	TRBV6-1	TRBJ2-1	CASSEALAVYNEQFF	TGTGCCAGCAGTGAAGCCCTAGCAGTTTACAATGAGCAGTTCTTC
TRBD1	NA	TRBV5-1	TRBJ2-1	CASSLAGRTGGFDEQFF	TGCGCCAGCAGCTTGGCCGGGCGGACAGGGGGCTTCGATGAGCAGTTCTTC
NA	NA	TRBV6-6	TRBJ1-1	CASSYRTNAEAFF	TGTGCCAGCAGTTACCGGACTAACGCTGAAGCTTTCTTT
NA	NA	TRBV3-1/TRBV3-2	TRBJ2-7	CASSQAQNSGQYF	TGTGCCAGCAGCCAGGCACAGAATAGTGGGCAGTACTTC
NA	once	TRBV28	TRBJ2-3	CASSPGDLADTQYF	TGTGCCAGCAGCCCAGGGGATTTGGCGGATACGCAGTATTTT
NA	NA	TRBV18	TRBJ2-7	CASSPPSISTTYEQYF	TGTGCCAGCTCACCACCGAGTATAAGTACGACCTACGAGCAGTACTTC
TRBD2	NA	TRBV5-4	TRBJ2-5	CASSTGTSGAETQYF	TGTGCCAGCAGCACCGGGACTAGCGGGGCTGAGACCCAGTACTTC
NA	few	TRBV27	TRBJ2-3	CASSHTGPGAYTDTQYF	TGTGCCAGCAGCCACACCGGCCCAGGGGCCTACACAGATACGCAGTATTTT
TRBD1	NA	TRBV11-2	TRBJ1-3	CASSSRQGSGNTIYF	TGTGCCAGCAGCTCTCGACAGGGAAGTGGAAACACCATATATTTT
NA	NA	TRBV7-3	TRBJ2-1	CASSTDGNNEQFF	TGTGCCAGCAGCACAGACGGAAACAATGAGCAGTTCTTC
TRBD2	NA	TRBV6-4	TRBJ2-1	CASSNRAGEQFF	TGTGCCAGCAGTAACAGAGCGGGGGAGCAGTTCTTC
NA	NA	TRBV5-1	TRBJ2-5	CASSLAGSGHQETQYF	TGCGCCAGCAGCTTGGCGGGTAGCGGTCACCAAGAGACCCAGTACTTC
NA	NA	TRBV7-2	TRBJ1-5	CASRRGSNQPQHF	TGTGCCAGTCGCCGGGGTAGCAATCAGCCCCAGCATTTT
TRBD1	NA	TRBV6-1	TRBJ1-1	CASSETGGDEAFF	TGTGCCAGCAGTGAGACAGGGGGCGATGAAGCTTTCTTT